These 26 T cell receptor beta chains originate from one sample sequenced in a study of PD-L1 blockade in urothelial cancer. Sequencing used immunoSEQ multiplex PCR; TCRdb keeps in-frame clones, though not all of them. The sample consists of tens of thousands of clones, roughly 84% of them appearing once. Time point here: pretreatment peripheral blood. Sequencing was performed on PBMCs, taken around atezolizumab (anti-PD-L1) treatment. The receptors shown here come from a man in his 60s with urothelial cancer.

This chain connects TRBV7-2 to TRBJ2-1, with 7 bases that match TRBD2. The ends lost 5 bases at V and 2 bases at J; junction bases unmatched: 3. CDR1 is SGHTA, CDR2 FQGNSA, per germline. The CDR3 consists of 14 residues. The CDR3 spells CASSNAGAYNEQFF. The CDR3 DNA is TGTGCCAGCAGCAACGCGGGGGCCTACAATGAGCAGTTCTTC. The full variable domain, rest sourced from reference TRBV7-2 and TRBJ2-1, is GAGVSQSPSNKVTEKGKDVELRCDPISGHTALYWYRQSLGQGLEFLIYFQGNSAPDKSGLPSDRFSAERTGGSVSTLTIQRTQQEDSAVYLCASSNAGAYNEQFFGPGTRLTVL.

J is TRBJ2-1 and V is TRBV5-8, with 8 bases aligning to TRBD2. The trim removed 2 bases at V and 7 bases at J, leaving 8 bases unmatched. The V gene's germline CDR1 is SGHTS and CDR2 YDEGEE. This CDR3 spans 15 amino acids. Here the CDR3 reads CASSFFGRVGNEQFF. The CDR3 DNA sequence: TGTGCCAGCAGCTTTTTCGGGAGGGTCGGGAATGAGCAGTTCTTC.

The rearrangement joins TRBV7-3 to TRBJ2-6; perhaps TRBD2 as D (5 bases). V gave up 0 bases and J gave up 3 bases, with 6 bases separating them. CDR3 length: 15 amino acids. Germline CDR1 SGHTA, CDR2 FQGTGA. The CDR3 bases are TGTGCCAGCAGCTTAACCGGGGTTGGGGCCAACGTCCTGACTTTC. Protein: CASSLTGVGANVLTF.

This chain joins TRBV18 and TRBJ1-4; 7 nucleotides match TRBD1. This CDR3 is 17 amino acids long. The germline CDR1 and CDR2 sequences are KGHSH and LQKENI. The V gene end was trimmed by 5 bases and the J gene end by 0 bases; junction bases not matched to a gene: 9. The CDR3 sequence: CASSNRGPFATNEKLFF. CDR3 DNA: TGTGCCAGCTCAAACAGGGGACCCTTTGCAACTAATGAAAAACTGTTTTTT. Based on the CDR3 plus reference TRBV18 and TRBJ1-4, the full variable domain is NAGVMQNPRHLVRRRGQEARLRCSPMKGHSHVYWYRQLPEEGLKFMVYLQKENIIDESGMPKERFSAEFPKEGPSILRIQQVVRGDSAAYFCASSNRGPFATNEKLFFGSGTQLSVL.

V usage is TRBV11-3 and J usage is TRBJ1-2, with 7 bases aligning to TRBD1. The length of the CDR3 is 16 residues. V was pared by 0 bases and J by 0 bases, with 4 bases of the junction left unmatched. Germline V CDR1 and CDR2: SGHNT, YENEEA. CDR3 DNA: TGTGCCAGCAGCTTAGAGGGCAGGGGGTCTAACTATGGCTACACCTTC. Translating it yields CASSLEGRGSNYGYTF.

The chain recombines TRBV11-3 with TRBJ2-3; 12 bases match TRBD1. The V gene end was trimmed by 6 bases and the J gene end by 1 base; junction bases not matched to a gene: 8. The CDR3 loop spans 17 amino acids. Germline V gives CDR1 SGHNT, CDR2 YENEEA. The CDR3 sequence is CASRGERDRGRTDTQYF. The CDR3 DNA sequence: TGTGCCAGCAGGGGGGAAAGGGACAGGGGGCGCACAGATACGCAGTATTTT.

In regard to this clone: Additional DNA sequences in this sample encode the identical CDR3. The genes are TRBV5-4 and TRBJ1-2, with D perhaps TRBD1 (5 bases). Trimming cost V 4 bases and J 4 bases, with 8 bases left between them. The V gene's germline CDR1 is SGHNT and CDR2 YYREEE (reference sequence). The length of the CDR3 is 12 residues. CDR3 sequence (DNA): TGTGCCAGCAGCCTTGACAGCTATGGCTACACCTTC. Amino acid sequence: CASSLDSYGYTF.

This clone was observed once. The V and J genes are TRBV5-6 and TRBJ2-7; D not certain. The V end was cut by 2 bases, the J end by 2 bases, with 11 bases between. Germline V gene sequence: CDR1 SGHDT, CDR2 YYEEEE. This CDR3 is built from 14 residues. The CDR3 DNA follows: TGTGCCAGCAGCTTTAGTGCGCCGGCCTACGAGCAGTACTTC. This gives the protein CASSFSAPAYEQYF. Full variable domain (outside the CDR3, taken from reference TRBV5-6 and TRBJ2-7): DAGVTQSPTHLIKTRGQQVTLRCSPKSGHDTVSWYQQALGQGPQFIFQYYEEEERQRGNFPDRFSGHQFPNYSSELNVNALLLGDSALYLCASSFSAPAYEQYFGPGTRLTVT.

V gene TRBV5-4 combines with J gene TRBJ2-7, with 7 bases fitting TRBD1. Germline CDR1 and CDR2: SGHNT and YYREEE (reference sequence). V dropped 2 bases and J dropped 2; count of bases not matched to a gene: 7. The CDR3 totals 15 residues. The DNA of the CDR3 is TGTGCCAGCAGCTTTTCGTTCGACAGGGCCTACGAGCAGTACTTC. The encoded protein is CASSFSFDRAYEQYF. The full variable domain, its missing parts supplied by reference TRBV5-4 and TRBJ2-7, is ETGVTQSPTHLIKTRGQQVTLRCSSQSGHNTVSWYQQALGQGPQFIFQYYREEENGRGNFPPRFSGLQFPNYSSELNVNALELDDSALYLCASSFSFDRAYEQYFGPGTRLTVT.

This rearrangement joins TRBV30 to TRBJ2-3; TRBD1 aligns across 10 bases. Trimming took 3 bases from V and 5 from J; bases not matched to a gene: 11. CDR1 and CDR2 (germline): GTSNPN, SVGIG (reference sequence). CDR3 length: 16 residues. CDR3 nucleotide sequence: TGTGCCTGGAGCGCCATCGGGACAGGGGTTGTAGATACGCAGTATTTT. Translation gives CAWSAIGTGVVDTQYF.

CDR3 amino acids: CASSLMGGEHGYTF. The CDR3, as DNA: TGTGCCAGCAGCTTAATGGGGGGGGAACATGGCTACACCTTC. V is TRBV7-3 and J is TRBJ1-2; perhaps TRBD1 as D (5 bases). V was trimmed by 1 base and J by 6 bases, leaving 12 bases between them. Germline V gene sequence: CDR1 SGHTA, CDR2 FQGTGA. The CDR3 contains 14 residues. Full variable domain (outside the CDR3, taken from reference TRBV7-3 and TRBJ1-2): GAGVSQTPSNKVTEKGKYVELRCDPISGHTALYWYRQSLGQGPEFLIYFQGTGAADDSGLPNDRFFAVRPEGSVSTLKIQRTERGDSAVYLCASSLMGGEHGYTFGSGTRLTVV.

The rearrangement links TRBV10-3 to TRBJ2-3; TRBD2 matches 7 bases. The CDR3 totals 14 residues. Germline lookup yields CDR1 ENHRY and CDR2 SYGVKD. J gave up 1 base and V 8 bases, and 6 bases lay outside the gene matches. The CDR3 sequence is CAISQAGGTDTQYF. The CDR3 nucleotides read TGTGCCATCTCCCAGGCGGGGGGCACAGATACGCAGTATTTT.

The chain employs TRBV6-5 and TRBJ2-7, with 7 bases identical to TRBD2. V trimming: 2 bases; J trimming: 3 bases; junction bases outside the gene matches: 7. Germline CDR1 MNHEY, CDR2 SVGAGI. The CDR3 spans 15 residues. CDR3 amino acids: CASSYRKRGVYEQYF. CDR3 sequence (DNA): TGTGCCAGCAGTTACAGGAAGCGGGGAGTCTACGAGCAGTACTTC.

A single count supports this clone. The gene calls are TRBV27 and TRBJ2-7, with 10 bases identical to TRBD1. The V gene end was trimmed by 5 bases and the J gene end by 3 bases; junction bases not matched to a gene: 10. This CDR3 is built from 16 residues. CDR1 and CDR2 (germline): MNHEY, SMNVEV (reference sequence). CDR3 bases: TGTGCCAGCAGTCGCCGAGGGACAGGGGATTACTACGAGCAGTACTTC. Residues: CASSRRGTGDYYEQYF.

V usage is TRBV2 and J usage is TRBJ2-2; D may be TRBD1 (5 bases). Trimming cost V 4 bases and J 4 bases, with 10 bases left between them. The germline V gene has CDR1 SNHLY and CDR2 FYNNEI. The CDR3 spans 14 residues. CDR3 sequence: CASSVIDSTGELFF. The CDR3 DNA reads TGTGCCAGCAGTGTAATCGACAGCACCGGGGAGCTGTTTTTT. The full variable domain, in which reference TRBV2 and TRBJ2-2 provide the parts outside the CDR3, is EPEVTQTPSHQVTQMGQEVILRCVPISNHLYFYWYRQILGQKVEFLVSFYNNEISEKSEIFDDQFSVERPDGSNFTLKIRSTKLEDSAMYFCASSVIDSTGELFFGEGSRLTVL.

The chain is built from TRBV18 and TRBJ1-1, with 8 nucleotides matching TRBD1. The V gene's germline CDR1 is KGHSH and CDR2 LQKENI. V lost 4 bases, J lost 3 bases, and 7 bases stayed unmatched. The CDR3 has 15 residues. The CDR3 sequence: CASSQTGGSDTEAFF. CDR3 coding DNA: TGTGCCAGCTCACAAACAGGGGGGTCGGACACTGAAGCTTTCTTT.

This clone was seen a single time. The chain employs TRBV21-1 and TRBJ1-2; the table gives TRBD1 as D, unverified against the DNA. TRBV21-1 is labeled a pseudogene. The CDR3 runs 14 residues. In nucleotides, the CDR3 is TGTGCCAGCAGCAAAGGGCAGGTTCAATATGGCTACACCTTC. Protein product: CASSKGQVQYGYTF.

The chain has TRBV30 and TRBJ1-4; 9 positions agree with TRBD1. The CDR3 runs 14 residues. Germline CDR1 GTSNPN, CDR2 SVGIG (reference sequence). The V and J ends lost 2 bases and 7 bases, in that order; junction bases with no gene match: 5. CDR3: CAWSQGQGIEKLFF. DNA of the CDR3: TGTGCCTGGAGTCAAGGACAGGGGATTGAAAAACTGTTTTTT.

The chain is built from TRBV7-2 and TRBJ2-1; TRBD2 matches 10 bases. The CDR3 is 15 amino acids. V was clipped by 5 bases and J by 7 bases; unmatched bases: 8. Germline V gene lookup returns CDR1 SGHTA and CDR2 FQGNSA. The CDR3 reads CASSEPGLARNEQFF. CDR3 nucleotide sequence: TGTGCCAGCAGCGAACCGGGACTAGCGAGGAATGAGCAGTTCTTC.

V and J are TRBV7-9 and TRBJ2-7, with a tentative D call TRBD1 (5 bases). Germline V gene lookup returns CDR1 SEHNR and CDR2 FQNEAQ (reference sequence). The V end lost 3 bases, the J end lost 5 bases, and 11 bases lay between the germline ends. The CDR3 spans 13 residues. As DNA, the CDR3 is TGTGCCAGCAGCTTGGGGCAGGGTGACGAGCAGTACTTC. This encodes CASSLGQGDEQYF.

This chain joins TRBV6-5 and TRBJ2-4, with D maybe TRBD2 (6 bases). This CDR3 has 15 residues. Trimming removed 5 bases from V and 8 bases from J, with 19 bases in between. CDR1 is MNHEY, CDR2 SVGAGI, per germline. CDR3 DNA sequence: TGTGCCAGCAGTAGCAATCCGGGACTGGGGGACATTCAGTACTTC. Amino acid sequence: CASSSNPGLGDIQYF.

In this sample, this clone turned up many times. The CDR3 sequence: CASSDRQGWTEAFF. The CDR3 DNA sequence: TGTGCCAGCAGTGACCGGCAGGGGTGGACTGAAGCTTTCTTT. This chain links TRBV2 with TRBJ1-1; a possible D gene is TRBD1 (6 bases). The V gene's germline CDR1 is SNHLY and CDR2 FYNNEI. The CDR3 contains 14 residues. Trimming removed 3 bases at V and 5 bases at J, with 13 bases between. Complete variable domain (other parts from reference TRBV2 and TRBJ1-1): EPEVTQTPSHQVTQMGQEVILRCVPISNHLYFYWYRQILGQKVEFLVSFYNNEISEKSEIFDDQFSVERPDGSNFTLKIRSTKLEDSAMYFCASSDRQGWTEAFFGQGTRLTVV.

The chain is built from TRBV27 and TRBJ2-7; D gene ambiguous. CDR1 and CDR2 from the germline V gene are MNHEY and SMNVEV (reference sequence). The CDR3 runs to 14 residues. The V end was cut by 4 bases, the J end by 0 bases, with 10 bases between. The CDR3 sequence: CASSYRHNSYEQYF. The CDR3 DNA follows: TGTGCCAGCAGTTACCGACATAACTCCTACGAGCAGTACTTC.

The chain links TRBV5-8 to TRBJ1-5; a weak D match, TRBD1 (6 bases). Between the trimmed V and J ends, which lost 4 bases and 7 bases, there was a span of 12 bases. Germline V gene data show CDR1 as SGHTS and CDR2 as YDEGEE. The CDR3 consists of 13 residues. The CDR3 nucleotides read TGTGCCAGCAGCCCCAGGGGATCCCAGCCCCAGCATTTT. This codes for CASSPRGSQPQHF.

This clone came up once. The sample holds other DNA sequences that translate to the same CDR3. CDR3 sequence reads: CASSLTGGNSGNTIYF. CDR3 coding DNA: TGTGCCAGCAGCTTGACAGGGGGAAACTCTGGAAACACCATATATTTT. The chain recombines TRBV7-2 with TRBJ1-3, with TRBD1 matching 9 bases. The germline CDR1 and CDR2 sequences are SGHTA and FQGNSA. With V trimmed by 3 bases and J by 0 bases, 3 bases remained unmatched. This CDR3 region has 16 residues.

The CDR3 sequence is CASTTDRKETQYF. CDR3 DNA: TGTGCCAGCACTACCGACAGAAAAGAGACCCAGTACTTC. This chain joins TRBV2 and TRBJ2-5; D might be TRBD1 (5 bases). Germline V gene data show CDR1 as SNHLY and CDR2 as FYNNEI. The CDR3 has 13 amino acids. The ends were cut back, 7 bases at V and 3 bases at J, with 12 bases in the middle.